This T cell receptor (beta chain) was observed in a study of cytomegalovirus exposure and HLA in healthy donors. Study background: Within an early data release were tens of millions of unique TCRs drawn from HLA-typed donors. Most donors, 80% to 90% of over 350 genotyped, fell in the Caucasian-associated ancestry cluster. The study, taken as a whole, reports: V- and J-gene trimming in TCR beta was tied to a missense DCLRE1C variant by an analysis performed later.

PCR primers comprised 60 Vbeta and 13 Jbeta primers. This table comes from immunoSEQ multiplex PCR, and its TCRdb copy is limited to in-frame clones, with some not included. The table lists some 93,000 clones, over 8% of them singletons. For this clone: What it binds is not known.

This CDR3 contains 16 residues. Per germline, CDR1 SGHRS and CDR2 YFSETQ. The J gene is TRBJ2-5, the V gene TRBV5-1, with 8 positions matching TRBD1. The end of the DNA fits TRBJ2-7 better, so the J call may be wrong. Input material: PBMCs. This clonotype was obtained from a man aged 50-59 years in good health and CMV-seropositive. CDR3 coding DNA: TGCGCCAGCAGCTTGGGTGGGACAGGCGGCGGGGACGAGCAGTACTTC. Residues: CASSLGGTGGGDEQYF.